The 19 T cell receptor beta chains given below trace back to one sample, sequenced in a study of blood T cell repertoires in COVID-19 (dated by TCRdb to 2018 to 2021). Library creation used the immunoSEQ multiplex PCR assay. Entries here come from immuneACCESS through TCRdb and include only in-frame sequences with V and J called. Some clones fail to appear in such tables; in the studies checked, an unresolved V gene covers under half of the shortfall, and the cause of the remainder is unknown. In this sample the table shows 280,000 or so clones, 83% of which occur a single time. Jointly, the top ten make up approximately 9% of the sample. The specimen sequenced was peripheral blood. These receptors were collected from a woman in her forties or fifties who had recovered from COVID-19.

V and J are TRBV13 and TRBJ1-1; D gene uncertain. Germline V CDR1 and CDR2: PRHDT, FYEKMQ (reference sequence). Trimming took off 6 bases at V and 0 bases at J, with 11 bases between the two ends. The CDR3 runs to 14 residues. The CDR3 reads CASREASLNTEAFF. In nucleotides, the CDR3 is TGTGCCAGCAGGGAGGCATCCCTGAACACTGAAGCTTTCTTT.

This rearrangement joins TRBV5-6 to TRBJ2-7; TRBD2 matches 9 bases. The germline V gene has CDR1 SGHDT and CDR2 YYEEEE. The ends lost 0 bases at V and 7 bases at J; junction bases unmatched: 8. The CDR3 contains 15 residues. This CDR3 reads CASSLVGGRAGEQYF. The CDR3 DNA reads TGTGCCAGCAGCTTGGTTGGCGGGAGGGCCGGTGAGCAGTACTTC.

V is TRBV10-3 and J is TRBJ2-1; the D gene is possibly TRBD1 (6 bases). V was pared by 0 bases and J by 5 bases, with 11 bases between. The CDR3 loop spans 15 amino acids. Germline V gives CDR1 ENHRY, CDR2 SYGVKD. The CDR3 is CAISESGALNNEQFF. In DNA, the CDR3 is TGTGCCATCAGTGAGTCGGGGGCCCTAAACAATGAGCAGTTCTTC.

The rearrangement joins TRBV7-9 to TRBJ1-4; TRBD1 matches 8 bases. The CDR3 extends over 14 amino acids. Germline V gives CDR1 SEHNR, CDR2 FQNEAQ (reference sequence). V lost 4 bases and J lost 6; bases outside the gene matches: 4. The CDR3 loop is CASSSGGGDEKLFF. The CDR3 DNA reads as TGTGCCAGCAGCTCAGGGGGCGGGGATGAAAAACTGTTTTTT.

The chain has TRBV12-3 or TRBV12-4 and TRBJ2-3; a possible D gene is TRBD2 (5 bases). The CDR3 is made up of 13 amino acids. Trimming cost V 6 bases and J 1 base, with 8 bases left between them. CDR3 nucleotides: TGTGCCAGCAGGCGGGCCCGCACAGATACGCAGTATTTT. Amino acids: CASRRARTDTQYF.

The chain links TRBV27 to TRBJ1-2; D possibly corresponds to TRBD1 (6 bases). Germline values: CDR1 MNHEY, CDR2 SMNVEV (reference sequence). Trimming removed 2 bases from V and 2 bases from J, with 12 bases in between. The CDR3 totals 15 residues. In DNA form, the CDR3 reads TGTGCCAGCAGTTTAAGGGCCAGGGGAAACTATGGCTACACCTTC. The encoded protein is CASSLRARGNYGYTF.

The chain carries TRBV29-1 and TRBJ2-2, with 9 bases lining up with TRBD1. CDR3 length: 14 residues. CDR1 and CDR2 (germline): SQVTM, ANQGSEA. Unmatched junction bases numbered 8, after V lost 4 bases and J lost 8 bases. The CDR3 sequence: CSVGIRTGAGELFF. CDR3 nucleotides: TGCAGCGTTGGGATTCGGACAGGGGCTGGGGAGCTGTTTTTT.

The chain links TRBV7-6 to TRBJ2-7, with a possible D match to TRBD2 (5 bases). CDR1 is SGHVS, CDR2 FNYEAQ, per germline. The CDR3 consists of 13 residues. Trimming took 4 bases from V and 6 from J, leaving 13 bases between them. The CDR3 nucleotides are TGTGCCAGCAGCTCCCTCAGCGGAACCGAGCAGTACTTC. Translating gives CASSSLSGTEQYF. The whole variable domain, filled in from reference TRBV7-6 and TRBJ2-7, reads GAGVSQSPRYKVTKRGQDVALRCDPISGHVSLYWYRQALGQGPEFLTYFNYEAQQDKSGLPNDRFSAERPEGSISTLTIQRTEQRDSAMYRCASSSLSGTEQYFGPGTRLTVT.

This chain joins TRBV6-2 or TRBV6-3 and TRBJ2-6; D gene ambiguous. V lost 5 bases and J lost 1, with 9 bases in between. The CDR3 is made up of 15 amino acids. Germline lookup yields CDR1 MNHEY and CDR2 SVGEGT. The CDR3 DNA is TGTGCCAGCAGTCCCACTCATTCTGGGGCCAACGTCCTGACTTTC. This codes for CASSPTHSGANVLTF.

The gene calls are TRBV3-1 (or the pseudogene TRBV3-2) and TRBJ2-5; 7 bases agree with TRBD1. This CDR3 spans 16 amino acids. V lost 0 bases to trimming and J lost 2 bases; unmatched junction nucleotides: 6. Germline V CDR1 and CDR2: LGHDT, YNNKEL (reference sequence). In nucleotides, the CDR3 is TGTGCCAGCAGCCAAGATTCAGACAGGGAACAAGAGACCCAGTACTTC. It yields the protein CASSQDSDREQETQYF.

V usage is TRBV19 and J usage is TRBJ2-5; tentatively, D is TRBD2 (7 bases). The germline CDR1 and CDR2 sequences are LNHDA and SQIVND (reference sequence). Trimming removed 7 bases at V and 7 bases at J, with 19 bases between. The CDR3 covers 14 residues. CDR3 sequence (DNA): TGTGCCAGTAAGCGGGACACCGCCCGGGGGACCCAGTACTTC. It is translated as CASKRDTARGTQYF.

The chain carries TRBV19 and TRBJ2-1, with D possibly matching TRBD2 (7 bases). There are 16 residues in the CDR3. Germline lookup yields CDR1 LNHDA and CDR2 SQIVND (reference sequence). The V gene lost 5 bases and the J gene lost 0 bases, with 14 bases spanning the gap. CDR3 loop: CASSAGRGASYNEQFF. DNA for the CDR3: TGTGCCAGTAGTGCCGGTCGGGGGGCCTCCTACAATGAGCAGTTCTTC.

CDR3 sequence reads: CATSDLGDSSYNEQFF. CDR3 sequence (DNA): TGTGCCACCAGTGATTTGGGGGACAGCTCCTACAATGAGCAGTTCTTC. The chain employs TRBV24-1 and TRBJ2-1, with TRBD1 matching over 7 bases. The V gene's germline CDR1 is KGHDR and CDR2 SFDVKD. The V gene end was trimmed by 0 bases and the J gene end by 0 bases; junction bases not matched to a gene: 1. This CDR3 comprises 16 residues.

The table lists this clone with a count of one. The V gene is TRBV6-6, the J gene TRBJ1-5, with 9 bases identical to TRBD1. The CDR3 contains 16 residues. CDR1 and CDR2 (germline): MNHNY, SVGAGI (reference sequence). J gave up 3 bases and V 2 bases, and 5 bases lay outside the gene matches. CDR3 nucleotide sequence: TGTGCCAGCAGTTACCCCGGGGACAGGGCCAATCAGCCCCAGCATTTT. Protein sequence: CASSYPGDRANQPQHF.

The chain recombines TRBV11-2 with TRBJ1-1; the D gene is possibly TRBD1 (5 bases). The V gene's germline CDR1 is SGHAT and CDR2 FQNNGV. The ends were cut back, 5 bases at V and 4 bases at J, with 14 bases in the middle. The CDR3 length is 14 residues. CDR3 DNA: TGTGCCAGCAGCCCGACTCCAGGGCTCACTGAAGCTTTCTTT. It yields the protein CASSPTPGLTEAFF.

This rearrangement joins TRBV30 to TRBJ2-5, with 12 bases lining up with TRBD2. Per the germline V gene, CDR1 is GTSNPN and CDR2 is SVGIG (reference sequence). The length of the CDR3 is 17 residues. Losses at the gene ends were 0 bases for V and 5 bases for J; bases not matched to a gene: 10. This CDR3 reads CAWSVLPSGGVRETQYF. CDR3 DNA: TGTGCCTGGAGTGTACTACCTAGCGGGGGGGTTAGGGAGACCCAGTACTTC.

This clone showed up just once. The rearrangement joins TRBV6-2 or TRBV6-3 to TRBJ1-1; no clear D. In germline, CDR1 is MNHEY, CDR2 SVGEGT. The V gene lost 2 bases and the J gene lost 5 bases, with 15 bases spanning the gap. CDR3 length equals 15 residues. The CDR3 here is CASSYPFGVQTEAFF. The CDR3 nucleotides read TGTGCCAGCAGTTACCCCTTCGGGGTACAGACTGAAGCTTTCTTT.

In nucleotides, the CDR3 is TGCGCCAGCAGCCCAGAACTAGCTTCCTACGAGCAGTACTTC. The encoded protein is CASSPELASYEQYF. The chain joins TRBV4-3 to TRBJ2-7, with D maybe TRBD2 (6 bases). Germline CDR1 is LGHNA and CDR2 is YSLEER. The CDR3 runs 14 residues. The V gene lost 4 bases and the J gene lost 1 base, with 11 bases spanning the gap.

The chain couples TRBV21-1 to TRBJ2-6; TRBD2 is taken as the D call from the table, unchecked against the DNA. TRBV21-1 is reported as a pseudogene. CDR3 length equals 14 residues. The CDR3 DNA reads as TGTGCCAGCGGCGGATCTTGTGGGGCCAACGTCCTGACTTTC. The encoded protein is CASGGSCGANVLTF.